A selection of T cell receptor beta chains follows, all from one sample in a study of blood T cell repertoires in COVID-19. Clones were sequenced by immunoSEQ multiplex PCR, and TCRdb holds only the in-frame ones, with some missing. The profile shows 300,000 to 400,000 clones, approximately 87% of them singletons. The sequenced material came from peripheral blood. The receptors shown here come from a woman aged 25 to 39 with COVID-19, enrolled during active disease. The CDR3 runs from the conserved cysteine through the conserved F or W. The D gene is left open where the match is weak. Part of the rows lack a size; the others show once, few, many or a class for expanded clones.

CDR3: CASSLLSSGRTETQYF
DNA: TGTGCCAGCAGCTTGCTCTCTAGCGGGAGGACAGAGACCCAGTACTTC
D: TRBD2
J: TRBJ2-5
V: TRBV5-4
size: -

CDR3: CATSDLRETQYF
DNA: TGTGCCACCAGTGATTTGCGGGAGACCCAGTACTTC
D: -
J: TRBJ2-5
V: TRBV24-1
size: -

CDR3: CSVEGTGPNEKLFF
DNA: TGCAGCGTTGAGGGGACAGGGCCTAATGAAAAACTGTTTTTT
D: TRBD1
J: TRBJ1-4
V: TRBV29-1
size: -

CDR3: CASSLSSNQPQHF
DNA: TGTGCCAGCAGTTTAAGCAGCAATCAGCCCCAGCATTTT
D: -
J: TRBJ1-5
V: TRBV27
size: once

CDR3: CASSFGQPKTQYF
DNA: TGTGCCAGCAGTTTCGGACAGCCTAAGACCCAGTACTTC
D: -
J: TRBJ2-5
V: TRBV28
size: -

CDR3: CASSLSSGSRGEQFF
DNA: TGTGCCAGCAGCTTATCTAGCGGGAGTCGGGGTGAGCAGTTCTTC
D: TRBD2
J: TRBJ2-1
V: TRBV7-9
size: -

CDR3: CASSATTGPRQPQHF
DNA: TGTGCCAGCAGCGCAACGACAGGCCCCAGGCAGCCCCAGCATTTT
D: -
J: TRBJ1-5
V: TRBV28
size: -

CDR3: CASSLRGPDQPQHF
DNA: TGTGCCAGCAGTCTCAGGGGGCCGGATCAGCCCCAGCATTTT
D: TRBD1
J: TRBJ1-5
V: TRBV6-5
size: -

CDR3: CASSWGGGYTF
DNA: TGTGCCAGCAGTTGGGGGGGAGGCTACACCTTC
D: -
J: TRBJ1-2
V: TRBV28
size: -

CDR3: CASSITHRRGTEAFF
DNA: TGTGCCAGTAGTATAACCCACCGGCGGGGAACTGAAGCTTTCTTT
D: -
J: TRBJ1-1
V: TRBV19
size: once

CDR3: CASSPVREGVRETQYF
DNA: TGTGCCAGCTCACCGGTACGGGAGGGAGTGCGGGAGACCCAGTACTTC
D: TRBD2
J: TRBJ2-5
V: TRBV18
size: -

CDR3: CASTQGLNEAFF
DNA: TGTGCCAGTACCCAGGGACTTAATGAAGCTTTCTTT
D: -
J: TRBJ1-1
V: TRBV19
size: once

CDR3: CSVVAYSYNEQFF
DNA: TGCAGCGTTGTAGCTTATTCCTACAATGAGCAGTTCTTC
D: -
J: TRBJ2-1
V: TRBV29-1
size: once

CDR3: CASSLLGGIANTEAFF
DNA: TGTGCCAGCAGCTTATTAGGGGGCATCGCGAACACTGAAGCTTTCTTT
D: TRBD1
J: TRBJ1-1
V: TRBV11-2
size: -

CDR3: CASSVGEDMAFF
DNA: TGTGCCAGCAGCGTAGGGGAGGATATGGCTTTCTTT
D: -
J: TRBJ1-1
V: TRBV9
size: -

CDR3: CASETGQPSTDTQYF
DNA: TGTGCCAGCGAGACAGGCCAACCTAGCACAGATACGCAGTATTTT
D: -
J: TRBJ2-3
V: TRBV28
size: -

CDR3: CASSSGDSVGYQPQHF
DNA: TGTGCCAGCAGCTCTGGGGACAGCGTGGGGTATCAGCCCCAGCATTTT
D: TRBD1
J: TRBJ1-5
V: TRBV7-8
size: -

CDR3: CASSSGLAGPSSYNEQFF
DNA: TGCGCCAGCAGCTCTGGACTAGCGGGACCAAGCTCCTACAATGAGCAGTTCTTC
D: TRBD2
J: TRBJ2-1
V: TRBV5-1
size: -

CDR3: CASSLTQSNTEAFF
DNA: TGTGCCAGCAGCTTGACACAATCGAACACTGAAGCTTTCTTT
D: -
J: TRBJ1-1
V: TRBV7-9
size: -

CDR3: CSASSRQANTEAFF
DNA: TGCAGTGCTAGTTCGCGACAGGCGAACACTGAAGCTTTCTTT
D: -
J: TRBJ1-1
V: TRBV20-1
size: -

CDR3: CASSQMMGGTGSPLHF
DNA: TGTGCCAGCAGCCAGATGATGGGGGGGACCGGCTCACCCCTCCACTTT
D: -
J: TRBJ1-6
V: TRBV14
size: -

CDR3: CATSDSRLAGYHEQYF
DNA: TGTGCCACCAGTGACTCACGACTAGCGGGTTACCACGAGCAGTACTTC
D: TRBD2
J: TRBJ2-7
V: TRBV24-1
size: -

CDR3: CASSLRQGYEQYF
DNA: TGCGCCAGCAGCCTCAGACAGGGCTACGAGCAGTACTTC
D: TRBD1
J: TRBJ2-7
V: TRBV5-1
size: -

CDR3: CASSPLGTSGRGTYEQYF
DNA: TGTGCCAGCAGCCCCTTAGGGACTAGCGGGAGAGGGACCTACGAGCAGTACTTC
D: TRBD2
J: TRBJ2-7
V: TRBV14
size: -

CDR3: CASSSYGQANTEAFF
DNA: TGTGCCAGCAGCTCCTATGGGCAGGCGAACACTGAAGCTTTCTTT
D: -
J: TRBJ1-1
V: TRBV9
size: -

CDR3: CASSIGGKGAEAFF
DNA: TGTGCCAGTAGTATCGGGGGTAAAGGGGCTGAAGCTTTCTTT
D: -
J: TRBJ1-1
V: TRBV19
size: -

CDR3: CASGRGEAFF
DNA: TGTGCCAGCGGGAGGGGTGAAGCTTTCTTT
D: -
J: TRBJ1-1
V: TRBV6-5
size: -

CDR3: CASSFWDRPSYGYTF
DNA: TGTGCCAGCAGTTTTTGGGACAGACCTAGCTATGGCTACACCTTC
D: TRBD1
J: TRBJ1-2
V: TRBV28
size: -

CDR3: CAWSGGLSTDTQYF
DNA: TGTGCCTGGAGTGGGGGCCTTAGCACAGATACGCAGTATTTT
D: -
J: TRBJ2-3
V: TRBV30
size: -

CDR3: CASSWGLADYNEQFF
DNA: TGCGCCAGCAGCTGGGGACTAGCGGATTACAATGAGCAGTTCTTC
D: TRBD2
J: TRBJ2-1
V: TRBV5-1
size: -

CDR3: CASSPPGAILSYEQYF
DNA: TGTGCCAGCAGTCCCCCTGGGGCTATCCTATCCTACGAGCAGTACTTC
D: -
J: TRBJ2-7
V: TRBV28
size: -

CDR3: CASFPEIMNTEAFF
DNA: TGTGCCAGCTTTCCGGAGATTATGAACACTGAAGCTTTCTTT
D: -
J: TRBJ1-1
V: TRBV2
size: -

CDR3: CASSLRGTNNSPLHF
DNA: TGTGCCAGCAGCCTAAGGGGCACTAATAATTCACCCCTCCACTTT
D: -
J: TRBJ1-6
V: TRBV11-2
size: -

CDR3: CASSYSKAGTSGELFF
DNA: TGTGCCAGCAGTTACTCGAAAGCGGGAACCTCCGGGGAGCTGTTTTTT
D: TRBD2
J: TRBJ2-2
V: TRBV6-2/TRBV6-3
size: -

CDR3: CASSYSTGSREKLFF
DNA: TGTGCCAGCAGTTACTCGACAGGGAGTAGAGAAAAACTGTTTTTT
D: TRBD1
J: TRBJ1-4
V: TRBV6-5
size: -

CDR3: CASSPDRGRAGETQYF
DNA: TGTGCCAGCTCTCCGGACAGGGGGAGGGCCGGGGAGACCCAGTACTTC
D: -
J: TRBJ2-5
V: TRBV21-1
size: -

CDR3: CASTSLYEQYF
DNA: TGTGCCAGCACTTCCCTCTACGAGCAGTACTTC
D: -
J: TRBJ2-7
V: TRBV25-1
size: -

CDR3: CSTRTGRGYTF
DNA: TGCAGCACCCGGACAGGGCGAGGCTACACCTTC
D: TRBD1
J: TRBJ1-2
V: TRBV29-1
size: -

CDR3: CASSYFGGFSGNTIYF
DNA: TGTGCCAGCAGTTATTTTGGGGGGTTCTCTGGAAACACCATATATTTT
D: -
J: TRBJ1-3
V: TRBV6-5
size: -

CDR3: CASSLTGGNQPQHF
DNA: TGCGCCAGCAGCTTGACAGGGGGCAATCAGCCCCAGCATTTT
D: TRBD1
J: TRBJ1-5
V: TRBV5-1
size: few